This is a list of T cell receptor beta chains from one sample in a study of blood T cell repertoires in COVID-19. Only in-frame clones appear in the TCRdb table, and some are missing; sequencing was by immunoSEQ multiplex PCR. The data hold 90,000 to 150,000 clones, with 79% observed a single time. Sequencing was done on a sample of peripheral blood. The receptor source for this set is an elderly woman with acute or convalescent COVID-19. CDR3s include the opening cysteine and the closing phenylalanine or tryptophan. The D gene is left open where the match is weak. Not every row has a clone size; where given, it reads once, few, many or a size class.

V	D	J	size	DNA	CDR3
TRBV27	.	TRBJ2-3	.	TGTGCCAGCAGTCGATTAGCCGGCACAGATACGCAGTATTTT	CASSRLAGTDTQYF
TRBV19	TRBD1	TRBJ1-1	.	TGTGCCAGTAGTATAGGCACAGGGGACGGGAACACTGAAGCTTTCTTT	CASSIGTGDGNTEAFF
TRBV27	TRBD1	TRBJ1-5	.	TGTGCCAGCAGTCCGTTACAGGGGGCGCGGGGCAATCAGCCCCAGCATTTT	CASSPLQGARGNQPQHF
TRBV2	.	TRBJ1-1	.	TGTGCCAGCAACCGGGTTAACACTGAAGCTTTCTTT	CASNRVNTEAFF
TRBV29-1	.	TRBJ2-7	.	TGCAGCGTTTGGAGGGGGGGCACGTACGAGCAGTACTTC	CSVWRGGTYEQYF
TRBV5-1	TRBD2	TRBJ2-5	.	TGCGCCAGCAGCGTGACTAGCTTCTCTCAAGAGACCCAGTACTTC	CASSVTSFSQETQYF
TRBV10-3	.	TRBJ1-5	.	TGTGCCATCAGCCCACACAGCAATCAGCCCCAGCATTTT	CAISPHSNQPQHF
TRBV14	TRBD1	TRBJ1-1	.	TGTGCCAGCAGCCTGGGACAGATCACTGAAGCTTTCTTT	CASSLGQITEAFF
TRBV29-1	.	TRBJ2-2	.	TGCAGCGGGGGGGATCGCGCGGGAACCGGGGAGCTGTTTTTT	CSGGDRAGTGELFF
TRBV5-6	TRBD1	TRBJ1-4	.	TGTGCCAGCAGCCAACAGGGGTATTGGAATGAAAAACTGTTTTTT	CASSQQGYWNEKLFF
TRBV28	TRBD2	TRBJ2-3	.	TGTGCCAGCAGTTTGGGCGGGAGGGCCCATACGCAGTATTTT	CASSLGGRAHTQYF
TRBV19	.	TRBJ2-7	.	TGTGCCAGTAGTATTCAGGGCTCCTACGAGCAGTACTTC	CASSIQGSYEQYF
TRBV5-1	TRBD2	TRBJ2-3	.	TGCGCCAGCAGCTTCAGCGGGGGGGAGGATACGCAGTATTTT	CASSFSGGEDTQYF
TRBV3-1/TRBV3-2	.	TRBJ1-2	.	TGTGCCAGCAGCCGCGGGGACTATGGCTACACCTTC	CASSRGDYGYTF
TRBV7-9	.	TRBJ1-1	.	TGTGCCAGCAGCCAACAATTCTACACTGAAGCTTTCTTT	CASSQQFYTEAFF
TRBV3-1/TRBV3-2	TRBD1	TRBJ2-1	.	TGTGCCAGCAGGCACGGACAGGCGAATGAGCAGTTCTTC	CASRHGQANEQFF
TRBV19	.	TRBJ2-2	.	TGTGCCAGTAGTATAGAAGGAGGGTCTTACACCGGGGAGCTGTTTTTT	CASSIEGGSYTGELFF
TRBV28	TRBD1	TRBJ1-1	.	TGTGCCAGCAGAGCAGGGGGCGCGGACACTGAAGCTTTCTTT	CASRAGGADTEAFF
TRBV19	.	TRBJ1-2	.	TGTGCCAGTAGTACCGGGTACGCCGGGTCGGATGGCTACACCTTC	CASSTGYAGSDGYTF
TRBV11-2	TRBD2	TRBJ2-5	.	TGTGCCAGCAGCCTCCGTAGCGGGGGGCAAGAGACCCAGTACTTC	CASSLRSGGQETQYF
TRBV11-1	.	TRBJ1-1	.	TGTGCCAGCAGCTTCGGACAAGGGAACACTGAAGCTTTCTTT	CASSFGQGNTEAFF
TRBV9	.	TRBJ2-7	.	TGTGCCAGCAACCAGGCCTACGAGCAGTACTTC	CASNQAYEQYF
TRBV6-6	.	TRBJ1-2	.	TGTGCCAGCAGTAAGGGGGGGGGAGGGCTAGGCTACACCTTC	CASSKGGGGLGYTF
TRBV4-2	TRBD2	TRBJ2-3	.	TGTGCCAGCAGCCTGGGACTAGCGGGGCCTACAGATACGCAGTATTTT	CASSLGLAGPTDTQYF
TRBV2	.	TRBJ1-2	.	TGTGCCAGCAGTGAGGGGGGGGACATCATTTCCACTGGCTACACCTTC	CASSEGGDIISTGYTF
TRBV9	TRBD1	TRBJ1-4	.	TGTGCCAGCAGCGGAAGGGACAGGGTGGATGAAAAACTGTTTTTT	CASSGRDRVDEKLFF
TRBV5-6	.	TRBJ2-2	once	TGTGCCAGCAGCTTCGTCGTCGGGACCGGGGAGCTGTTTTTT	CASSFVVGTGELFF
TRBV29-1	TRBD1	TRBJ1-1	.	TGCAGCGTTGAAGAGCCCACAGGACAGGCTGAAGCTTTCTTT	CSVEEPTGQAEAFF
TRBV20-1	.	TRBJ2-1	.	TGCAGTGCTAGTTCCGGGAGTTACAATGAGCAGTTCTTC	CSASSGSYNEQFF
TRBV19	TRBD2	TRBJ2-3	.	TGTGCCAGTAGTCTTTCCTCGGGGGGGAGGTCAGATACGCAGTATTTT	CASSLSSGGRSDTQYF
TRBV7-2	.	TRBJ2-5	.	TGTGCCAGCAGCTTAGATCCCGGTCTGGAGACCCAGTACTTC	CASSLDPGLETQYF
TRBV9	.	TRBJ2-7	few	TGTGCCAGCAGCGTAGCGCCTAGCTCCTACGAGCAGTACTTC	CASSVAPSSYEQYF
TRBV7-9	.	TRBJ1-1	medium-sized	TGTGCCAGCAGCCTCACGTCGGTCACTGAAGCTTTCTTT	CASSLTSVTEAFF
TRBV27	.	TRBJ1-6	.	TGTGCCAGCAGTTTATCGGCAGGACCCCTCCACTTT	CASSLSAGPLHF
TRBV4-3	.	TRBJ1-4	.	TGCGCCAGCAGTGGGACTATTGGGGCGTATGGAGATGAAAAACTGTTTTTT	CASSGTIGAYGDEKLFF
TRBV4-1	.	TRBJ2-2	.	TGCGCCAGCAGCCAAGTAAGCCAGGGGAAAGCCGGGGAGCTGTTTTTT	CASSQVSQGKAGELFF
TRBV18	TRBD2	TRBJ2-5	.	TGTGCCAGCTCTACTAGCGGGAGAGGAGAGACCCAGTACTTC	CASSTSGRGETQYF
TRBV19	.	TRBJ1-5	.	TGTGCCAGTAACCCTTCGGGGGTCGAGCCCCAGCATTTT	CASNPSGVEPQHF
TRBV5-1	TRBD1	TRBJ1-1	.	TGCGCCAGCCGCCCAAGACAGGGGGCAGGGAATACTGAAGCTTTCTTT	CASRPRQGAGNTEAFF
TRBV10-3	TRBD1	TRBJ2-5	few	TGTGCCATCAGCAGGGGGCAAGAGACCCAGTACTTC	CAISRGQETQYF
TRBV19	.	TRBJ1-2	few	TGTGCCAGTAGACAGGGCTCTCTAAGACGAGCTAACTATGGCTACACCTTC	CASRQGSLRRANYGYTF